This T cell receptor beta chain was documented in a study of early T cells in non-severe SARS-CoV-2 infection. Study-level points and caveats: CD4 and private specificities were missed by VDJdb matching, which favored anti-spike CD8 responses.

Attachment of unique molecular identifiers was made to individual cDNA molecules. TCRdb reanalysed the 5' RACE reads using MiXCR and keeps one entry per CDR3 protein. Among roughly 60,000 distinct CDR3 sequences, about 7.1% were seen once, and the ten largest hold 5.8%. In its sample, this clonotype was seen many times. Its antigen is unidentified. Germline loops: CDR1 SGHRS, CDR2 YFSETQ. This CDR3 has 16 amino acids. J was trimmed by 3 bases and V by 3 bases; bases with no gene match: 12. J is TRBJ2-7 and V is TRBV5-1, with TRBD1 matching over 7 bases. This specimen consisted of whole blood, obtained at baseline. The sequence was obtained from an adult who was a healthcare worker with PCR-confirmed SARS-CoV-2 infection or an uninfected control (not recorded which). CDR3 loop: CASSSTGVSPLYEQYF. In nucleotides, the CDR3 is TGCGCCAGCAGCTCTACAGGGGTTTCCCCCCTCTACGAGCAGTACTTC.